The TCR beta chain under discussion was sequenced for a study of cytomegalovirus exposure and HLA in healthy donors. Notes on the study in general: A later analysis reportedly found that, within productive TCRs, an Asian-associated ancestry cluster had fewer N-insertions than the mean observed across the approximately 700 donors. A classifier reportedly called cytomegalovirus status with high sensitivity and specificity.

Vbeta (60) and Jbeta (13) primers were used in the PCR. The assay was immunoSEQ multiplex PCR, and TCRdb's table has in-frame clones only and misses some. Among under 250,000 clones listed, more than 60% were seen once. With respect to this clone: Its specificity is unknown.

Input material: PBMCs. The sequence derives from a man aged 45-65 years in good health and CMV-seronegative.

The CDR3 here is CASSSRWGEGEAFF. The CDR3 nucleotides read TGTGCCAGCAGCTCCCGATGGGGCGAAGGTGAAGCTTTCTTT. This sequence joins TRBV9 and TRBJ1-1; D is possibly TRBD1 (5 bases). CDR3 length equals 14 residues. CDR1 is SGDLS and CDR2 is YYNGEE in the germline V gene. Trimming stripped 4 bases from V and 7 bases from J, with 17 bases between.